The TCR beta chain under discussion was sequenced for a study of CD8+ T cells in alopecia areata. Study information: In an open-label trial, patients got 5 to 10 mg tofacitinib twice daily. Among treated patients, severity was scored by affected scalp area percentage.

As to treatment: oral pan-JAK inhibitor, 5-10 mg twice daily. The germline gives CDR1 MDHEN, CDR2 SYDVKM. The ends were cut back, 6 bases at V and 8 bases at J, with 11 bases in the middle. The CDR3 consists of 12 residues. This clone was counted between two and nine times. Its cognate antigen is unknown. Study outcomes and limitations: Researchers report lesional scalp, most notably alopecia totalis/universalis, outstripped normal scalp in clonality.

RNA was extracted and reverse transcribed into cDNA as the sequencing template. Profiled with immunoSEQ multiplex PCR; TCRdb holds only in-frame clones, not every one. The table records about 290,000 clones, 58% of them present only once. The chain couples TRBV28 to TRBJ2-1; D uncertain. The clonotype comes from a human donor with alopecia areata. The sequences come from CD4+ T cells sorted from blood, collected at week 24, from a patient treated with tofacitinib. CDR3 residues: CASRNWFDEQFF. DNA for the CDR3: TGTGCCAGCAGGAATTGGTTCGATGAGCAGTTCTTC.